A selection of T cell receptor beta chains follows, all from one sample in a study of T cells in Graves' hyperthyroidism and ophthalmopathy. TCRdb reanalysed the multiplex PCR reads using MiXCR and keeps one entry per CDR3 protein. The table lists more than 300,000 distinct CDR3 sequences, about 18% of them singletons, with more than 30% in the top ten. The material sequenced was blood. The receptors here all came from a woman aged 25 to 39 with Graves' hyperthyroidism that later progressed to Graves' ophthalmopathy. Each CDR3 is given with its conserved first and last residue. The D gene is left open where the match is weak. Some rows have no size entry. The others give once, few or many, or a class for an expanded clone.

d_gene: TRBD1
v_gene: TRBV5-1
j_gene: TRBJ1-6
abundance: many
CDR3nt: TGCGCCAGCAGCCCGCGACAGGGAGGTTGGAATTCACCCCTCCACTTT
CDR3aa: CASSPRQGGWNSPLHF

d_gene: -
v_gene: TRBV11-2
j_gene: TRBJ2-1
abundance: -
CDR3nt: TGTGCCAGCTATTCCAACTCCTACAATGAGCAGTTCTTC
CDR3aa: CASYSNSYNEQFF

d_gene: -
v_gene: TRBV5-4
j_gene: TRBJ1-3
abundance: -
CDR3nt: TGTGCCAGCAGCTTGCGGTCAAGTGGAAACACCATATATTTT
CDR3aa: CASSLRSSGNTIYF

d_gene: -
v_gene: TRBV6-1
j_gene: TRBJ1-1
abundance: many
CDR3nt: TGTGCCAGCAGTCTTGACGGACCGACGGACACTGAAGCTTTCTTT
CDR3aa: CASSLDGPTDTEAFF

d_gene: -
v_gene: TRBV29-1
j_gene: TRBJ2-1
abundance: once
CDR3nt: TGCAGCGTTGCGCCTAAACTGACTAGAGCGCGCAATGAGCAGTTCTTC
CDR3aa: CSVAPKLTRARNEQFF

d_gene: -
v_gene: TRBV30
j_gene: TRBJ2-2
abundance: -
CDR3nt: TGTGCCTGGAGCCTAGCTTTGGGGACGCACTGGGAGCTGTTTTTT
CDR3aa: CAWSLALGTHWELFF

d_gene: TRBD2
v_gene: TRBV5-1
j_gene: TRBJ2-7
abundance: many
CDR3nt: TGCGCCAGCAGCTTCTTTGGCGGGAGGTCTTCCTACGAGCAGTACTTC
CDR3aa: CASSFFGGRSSYEQYF

d_gene: -
v_gene: TRBV10-3
j_gene: TRBJ2-1
abundance: many
CDR3nt: TGTGCCATCAACGCAGGGTCGACCTACAATGAGCAGTTCTTC
CDR3aa: CAINAGSTYNEQFF

d_gene: -
v_gene: TRBV6-1
j_gene: TRBJ1-2
abundance: many
CDR3nt: TGTGCCAGCAGTACACACGGCTACTCTAACTATGGCTACACCTTC
CDR3aa: CASSTHGYSNYGYTF

d_gene: -
v_gene: TRBV28
j_gene: TRBJ1-1
abundance: -
CDR3nt: TGTGCCAGCAAGGAGGGGGGAATAAACCCTGAAGCTTTCTTT
CDR3aa: CASKEGGINPEAFF

d_gene: -
v_gene: TRBV5-4
j_gene: TRBJ2-1
abundance: -
CDR3nt: TGTGCCAGCAGCCGGGACTTCTCCAACAATGAGCAGTTCTTC
CDR3aa: CASSRDFSNNEQFF

d_gene: -
v_gene: TRBV4-1
j_gene: TRBJ1-2
abundance: -
CDR3nt: TGCACCAGCAGCCAAGAAGGGTTTTTAGGTGGCTACACCTTC
CDR3aa: CTSSQEGFLGGYTF

d_gene: -
v_gene: TRBV6-6
j_gene: TRBJ1-6
abundance: many
CDR3nt: TGTGCCAGCAGTTACGTGGGTTCACCCCTCCACTTT
CDR3aa: CASSYVGSPLHF

d_gene: TRBD1
v_gene: TRBV6-2/TRBV6-3
j_gene: TRBJ1-5
abundance: -
CDR3nt: TGTGCCAGCAGAACGGTTACCGGGACAGCTAGCAATCAGCCCCAGCATTTT
CDR3aa: CASRTVTGTASNQPQHF

d_gene: -
v_gene: TRBV28
j_gene: TRBJ2-6
abundance: -
CDR3nt: TGTGCCAGCAGTCCACAAAAAGGACGGGCCTCTGGGGCCAACGTCCTGACTTTC
CDR3aa: CASSPQKGRASGANVLTF

d_gene: TRBD1
v_gene: TRBV9
j_gene: TRBJ1-3
abundance: -
CDR3nt: TGTGCCAGCAGCGTAGAGGGACAGGGCACTGGAAACACCATATATTTT
CDR3aa: CASSVEGQGTGNTIYF

d_gene: TRBD1
v_gene: TRBV12-3/TRBV12-4
j_gene: TRBJ1-1
abundance: many
CDR3nt: TGTGCCAGCAGTTTAGAGGGGACAGGGAGTGAAGCTTTCTTT
CDR3aa: CASSLEGTGSEAFF

d_gene: TRBD1
v_gene: TRBV6-1
j_gene: TRBJ2-1
abundance: many
CDR3nt: TGTGCCAGCAGTTCCCGGACAGGGATTTCCTACAATGAGCAGTTCTTC
CDR3aa: CASSSRTGISYNEQFF

d_gene: -
v_gene: TRBV12-3/TRBV12-4
j_gene: TRBJ2-6
abundance: many
CDR3nt: TGTGCCAGCACTGAATCTACTGGGGCCAACGTCCTGACTTTC
CDR3aa: CASTESTGANVLTF

d_gene: -
v_gene: TRBV27
j_gene: TRBJ2-4
abundance: many
CDR3nt: TGTGCCAGCAGCTTATTCTGGAGTGGCAGCACAACCAAAAACATTCAGTACTTC
CDR3aa: CASSLFWSGSTTKNIQYF

d_gene: TRBD2
v_gene: TRBV6-1
j_gene: TRBJ2-2
abundance: many
CDR3nt: TGTGCCAGCAGTGAACAACTAGCGGGTATAAACACCGGGGAGCTGTTTTTT
CDR3aa: CASSEQLAGINTGELFF

d_gene: -
v_gene: TRBV4-1
j_gene: TRBJ2-7
abundance: few
CDR3nt: TGCGCCAGCAGCCAAGTGGACAGTCCCCTCGAGCAGTACTTC
CDR3aa: CASSQVDSPLEQYF

d_gene: TRBD1
v_gene: TRBV5-1
j_gene: TRBJ1-6
abundance: many
CDR3nt: TGCGCCAGCGCAGACAGGGCCTATAATTCACCCCTCCACTTT
CDR3aa: CASADRAYNSPLHF

d_gene: TRBD1
v_gene: TRBV12-5
j_gene: TRBJ2-2
abundance: few
CDR3nt: TGTGCTAGTGGTTTGGTGTCCGGACAGGGTACCGGGGAGCTGTTTTTT
CDR3aa: CASGLVSGQGTGELFF

d_gene: TRBD2
v_gene: TRBV10-3
j_gene: TRBJ2-3
abundance: many
CDR3nt: TGTGCCATCACGGGGGGGCCAACAGATACGCAGTATTTT
CDR3aa: CAITGGPTDTQYF

d_gene: -
v_gene: TRBV28
j_gene: TRBJ2-6
abundance: -
CDR3nt: TGTGCCAGCAGTTCAATGACTGGGGCCAACGTCCTGACTTTC
CDR3aa: CASSSMTGANVLTF

d_gene: TRBD2
v_gene: TRBV12-3/TRBV12-4
j_gene: TRBJ2-7
abundance: many
CDR3nt: TGTGCCAGCAGCATTAGCGGGGCGTTCTCCTACGAGCAGTACTTC
CDR3aa: CASSISGAFSYEQYF

d_gene: TRBD1
v_gene: TRBV20-1
j_gene: TRBJ2-3
abundance: many
CDR3nt: TGCAGTGCTTCCACAGGGGAACCCACAGATACGCAGTATTTT
CDR3aa: CSASTGEPTDTQYF

d_gene: -
v_gene: TRBV7-2
j_gene: TRBJ2-1
abundance: -
CDR3nt: TGTGCCAGCAGCTTAGGGGGGGGCGGTGAGCAGTTCTTC
CDR3aa: CASSLGGGGEQFF

d_gene: -
v_gene: TRBV6-1
j_gene: TRBJ1-6
abundance: many
CDR3nt: TGTGCCTCCCGGACGGGACCAAAAAATAATTCACCCCTCCACTTT
CDR3aa: CASRTGPKNNSPLHF

d_gene: -
v_gene: TRBV12-3/TRBV12-4
j_gene: TRBJ1-6
abundance: many
CDR3nt: TGTGCCAGCACTAACAGGGTAGGGGATTCACCCCTCCACTTT
CDR3aa: CASTNRVGDSPLHF

d_gene: TRBD1
v_gene: TRBV27
j_gene: TRBJ1-2
abundance: many
CDR3nt: TGTGCCAGCGGAACGGGACAGGGTGTCTATGGCTACACCTTC
CDR3aa: CASGTGQGVYGYTF

d_gene: -
v_gene: TRBV28
j_gene: TRBJ1-4
abundance: few
CDR3nt: TGTGCCAGCAGCCCTTTGGGGGAGGGCGAAAAACTGTTTTTT
CDR3aa: CASSPLGEGEKLFF